The 30 T cell receptor beta chains reported below all come from one sample, sequenced in a study of spatial heterogeneity in lung cancer. MiXCR, applied by TCRdb to the 5' RACE reads, yields one record per CDR3 protein. The sample has about 75,000 distinct CDR3 sequences; approximately 12% are singletons. Time point denoted: sample taken at primary tumor resection. Whole RNA obtained from tumor, nontumor lung or frozen PBMC underwent sequencing without sorting. Sequencing was performed on PBMCs, taken at surgery. These receptors came from a male donor with early-stage non-small cell lung cancer.

This clonotype showed up many times. The V and J genes are TRBV30 and TRBJ2-1; 8 positions agree with TRBD2. The germline CDR1 and CDR2 sequences are GTSNPN and SVGIG (reference sequence). The CDR3 is 16 residues long. Germline trimming cut 3 bases from V and 5 bases from J; bases unmatched to any gene: 12. The chain's CDR3 is CAWRRRLREGDNEQFF. CDR3 in DNA: TGTGCCTGGAGGAGGAGACTACGGGAGGGCGACAATGAGCAGTTCTTC.

This clonotype showed up just a few times. This sequence joins TRBV5-4 and TRBJ1-1; 7 nucleotides line up with TRBD1. The CDR3 loop spans 13 amino acids. The germline CDR1 and CDR2 sequences are SGHNT and YYREEE (reference sequence). This CDR3 reads CPPNYRGNTEAFF. The CDR3 DNA reads as TGTCCCCCGAATTACAGGGGGAACACTGAAGCTTTCTTT.

This clonotype appeared many times. The chain combines TRBV29-1 with TRBJ2-5; 7 nucleotides line up with TRBD2. Germline CDR1 and CDR2: SQVTM and ANQGSEA. Germline trimming cut 7 bases from V and 5 bases from J; bases unmatched to any gene: 1. This CDR3 comprises 10 residues. CDR3 sequence (DNA): TGCAGCGCCGGGGGGGAGACCCAGTACTTC. This gives the protein CSAGGETQYF.

This chain links TRBV10-1 with TRBJ2-7; D is perhaps TRBD1 (5 bases). This CDR3 comprises 13 residues. Trimming shortened V by 2 bases and J by 4 bases, and 9 bases separated the two germline ends. The germline CDR1 and CDR2 sequences are WNHNN and SYGVQD (reference sequence). CDR3 sequence reads: CASSEGQPYEQYF. The DNA of the CDR3 is TGCGCCAGCAGTGAGGGACAACCGTACGAGCAGTACTTC.

This clonotype was seen a handful of times. The chain has TRBV4-1 and TRBJ1-1; D is unclear. This CDR3 is built from 11 residues. The germline V gene encodes CDR1 MGHRA and CDR2 YSYEKL. V was clipped by 7 bases and J by 10 bases, with 13 bases between them. The CDR3 loop is CASTNGRGAFF. The CDR3 DNA reads TGCGCCAGCACCAATGGAAGAGGAGCTTTCTTT.

This clonotype was seen at least ten times. The chain employs TRBV20-1 and TRBJ2-5, with no clear D. V dropped 2 bases and J dropped 0 bases, with 16 bases sitting between them. This CDR3 spans 16 amino acids. Germline CDR1 reads DFQATT; CDR2 reads SNEGSKA (reference sequence). The CDR3 region is CSARNLQPRYQETQYF. Here the CDR3 DNA reads TGCAGTGCTAGAAACTTACAGCCCCGCTACCAAGAGACCCAGTACTTC.

This CDR3 reads CSARDIGPNNEQFF. The CDR3 DNA is TGCAGTGCTAGAGATATAGGACCGAACAATGAGCAGTTCTTC. This chain uses TRBV20-1 with TRBJ2-1, with no clear D. V shed 0 bases and J shed 5 bases, with 11 bases lying between them. The CDR3 has 14 amino acids. CDR1 is DFQATT, CDR2 SNEGSKA, per germline (reference sequence).

This clonotype was found a few times. V usage is TRBV18 and J usage is TRBJ1-2, with TRBD1 as a possible D gene (5 bases). V dropped 6 bases and J dropped 2 bases, with 13 bases sitting between them. The CDR3 spans 14 residues. The germline V gene has CDR1 KGHSH and CDR2 LQKENI. This chain's CDR3 is CASSPGHFNYGYTF. CDR3 DNA: TGTGCCAGCTCGCCTGGACATTTCAACTATGGCTACACCTTC. Full variable domain (outside the CDR3, taken from reference TRBV18 and TRBJ1-2): NAGVMQNPRHLVRRRGQEARLRCSPMKGHSHVYWYRQLPEEGLKFMVYLQKENIIDESGMPKERFSAEFPKEGPSILRIQQVVRGDSAAYFCASSPGHFNYGYTFGSGTRLTVV.

The genes are TRBV24-1 and TRBJ1-2, with D uncertain. The CDR3 is 11 amino acids. V dropped 3 bases and J dropped 5 bases, with 3 bases sitting between them. Germline V CDR1 and CDR2: KGHDR, SFDVKD. The CDR3 is CATSDAYGYTF. For the CDR3, the DNA is TGTGCCACCAGTGATGCGTATGGCTACACCTTC.

This clonotype has ten or more counts. V is TRBV2 and J is TRBJ1-2; D is uncertain. The CDR3 is 12 amino acids. Trimming pared 6 bases from V and 6 bases from J, leaving 11 bases between. Germline V gene lookup returns CDR1 SNHLY and CDR2 FYNNEI. CDR3 in amino acids: CASRRTDHGYTF. The CDR3 DNA follows: TGTGCCAGCAGGAGGACTGACCATGGCTACACCTTC.

V is TRBV18 and J is TRBJ2-1; possible D gene TRBD2, 5 bases. Germline V CDR1 and CDR2: KGHSH, LQKENI. CDR3 size: 13 residues. V was cut by 4 bases and J by 4 bases, with 8 bases left in between. This CDR3 reads CASSLATYNEQFF. The CDR3 region has the DNA TGTGCCAGCTCACTAGCGACTTACAATGAGCAGTTCTTC.

The rearrangement links TRBV18 to TRBJ1-1; D call uncertain. V lost 1 base and J lost 1, with 10 bases in between. This CDR3 contains 15 residues. The germline V gene encodes CDR1 KGHSH and CDR2 LQKENI. CDR3 DNA: TGTGCCAGCTCACCACTTGACAATCAGAACACTGAAGCTTTCTTT. Translated, it gives CASSPLDNQNTEAFF.

This chain connects TRBV11-3 to TRBJ2-2; no firm D call. CDR3 length: 14 amino acids. Germline V gene lookup returns CDR1 SGHNT and CDR2 YENEEA. V was trimmed by 8 bases and J by 7 bases, leaving 17 bases between them. The CDR3 DNA reads TGTGCCAGCTCCGGGTCCTCAGGTTACGGGGAGCTGTTTTTT. Protein product: CASSGSSGYGELFF.

This clonotype was detected only a few times. The chain recombines TRBV9 with TRBJ2-2; TRBD1 might be the D (6 bases). V lost 0 bases and J lost 9, with 15 bases in between. Looked up from germline, CDR1 is SGDLS and CDR2 is YYNGEE. This CDR3 has 15 amino acids. The CDR3 is CASSVGDKVPWELFF. In DNA form, the CDR3 reads TGTGCCAGCAGCGTAGGGGACAAGGTCCCCTGGGAGCTGTTTTTT.

This clonotype showed up many times. This chain joins TRBV19 and TRBJ2-2; D is unclear. The CDR3 length is 15 residues. CDR1 and CDR2 (germline): LNHDA, SQIVND (reference sequence). Trimming left V 6 bases short and J 1 base short, with 12 bases between. In DNA form, the CDR3 reads TGTGCCAGTAGCCTCCTTGGGATGAACACCGGGGAGCTGTTTTTT. Its translation is CASSLLGMNTGELFF.

This clonotype was seen a few times. The chain uses TRBV11-2 and TRBJ1-2; TRBD1 might be the D (6 bases). The V end lost 6 bases, the J end lost 12 bases, and 17 bases lay between the germline ends. Germline V lookup: CDR1 SGHAT, CDR2 FQNNGV. There are 12 residues in the CDR3. The CDR3 DNA follows: TGTGCCAGCAGAGGTGGGGGGGCCCCTGACACCTTC. Translating gives CASRGGGAPDTF.

In this sample, this clonotype turned up a few times. V is TRBV24-1 and J is TRBJ2-2, with 8 bases identical to TRBD2. V shed 4 bases and J 1 base; nucleotides not matched to a gene: 4. Looked up from germline, CDR1 is KGHDR and CDR2 is SFDVKD. The CDR3 covers 16 residues. CDR3 sequence reads: CATSDPSGRNTGELFF. The CDR3 DNA follows: TGTGCCACCAGTGACCCGAGCGGGAGGAACACCGGGGAGCTGTTTTTT.

This chain connects TRBV4-3 to TRBJ2-2, with TRBD1 matching over 7 bases. The V segment lost 3 bases and the J segment 7 bases; nucleotides outside the gene matches: 5. CDR1 is LGHNA, CDR2 YSLEER, per germline. The CDR3 sequence is 14 residues long. The chain's CDR3 is CASSQRQGNGELFF. Written as DNA, the CDR3 is TGCGCCAGCAGCCAGAGACAGGGAAACGGGGAGCTGTTTTTT.

This clonotype appeared a few times. The chain uses TRBV10-2 and TRBJ2-5, with unresolved D. The CDR3 sequence is 15 residues long. V lost 10 bases, J lost 1 base, and 19 bases lay in between. CDR1 WSHSY and CDR2 SAAADI come from the germline V gene. Here the CDR3 DNA reads TGCGCCACGCAGTTCCAGACCAGTACCCAAGAGACCCAGTACTTC. It is translated as CATQFQTSTQETQYF.

This clonotype was seen at least ten times. V is TRBV5-1 and J is TRBJ2-1; a weak D match, TRBD1 (6 bases). Germline V gives CDR1 SGHRS, CDR2 YFSETQ. V lost 1 base, J lost 5 bases, and 10 bases lay in between. The CDR3 loop spans 14 amino acids. CDR3 sequence (DNA): TGCGCCAGCAGCTTGTTGACAGGTAACAATGAGCAGTTCTTC. Translating gives CASSLLTGNNEQFF. The full variable domain, in which reference TRBV5-1 and TRBJ2-1 provide the parts outside the CDR3, is KAGVTQTPRYLIKTRGQQVTLSCSPISGHRSVSWYQQTPGQGLQFLFEYFSETQRNKGNFPGRFSGRQFSNSRSEMNVSTLELGDSALYLCASSLLTGNNEQFFGPGTRLTVL.

This rearrangement joins TRBV28 to TRBJ1-1; no firm D call. CDR1 and CDR2 (germline): MDHEN, SYDVKM. CDR3 length: 16 amino acids. The V gene lost 3 bases and the J gene lost 0 bases, with 14 bases spanning the gap. This CDR3 reads CASSFPGFDLNTEAFF. CDR3 in DNA: TGTGCCAGCAGTTTTCCGGGGTTTGATTTGAACACTGAAGCTTTCTTT. Based on the CDR3 plus reference TRBV28 and TRBJ1-1, the full variable domain is DVKVTQSSRYLVKRTGEKVFLECVQDMDHENMFWYRQDPGLGLRLIYFSYDVKMKEKGDIPEGYSVSREKKERFSLILESASTNQTSMYLCASSFPGFDLNTEAFFGQGTRLTVV.

This clonotype was seen at least ten times. The J gene is TRBJ1-5, the V gene TRBV29-1; 8 nucleotides line up with TRBD1. J gave up 7 bases and V 6 bases, and 8 bases lay outside the gene matches. The CDR3 contains 13 residues. Per germline, CDR1 SQVTM and CDR2 ANQGSEA. This chain's CDR3 is CSVGQGFQQPQHF. The CDR3 coding sequence is TGCAGCGTCGGACAGGGATTTCAGCAGCCCCAGCATTTT.

The chain couples TRBV27 to TRBJ1-5; D perhaps matches TRBD1 (6 bases). The CDR3 is 18 amino acids. Trimming removed 4 bases at V and 5 bases at J, with 24 bases between. Germline V lookup: CDR1 MNHEY, CDR2 SMNVEV (reference sequence). The DNA for the CDR3 is TGTGCCAGCAGTTCGCGACCGGGACAATGGGGAGGGTATCAGCCCCAGCATTTT. Translated: CASSSRPGQWGGYQPQHF.

This clonotype was recorded a few times. V gene TRBV20-1 combines with J gene TRBJ1-1; D call uncertain. The length of the CDR3 is 15 residues. Germline V gene lookup returns CDR1 DFQATT and CDR2 SNEGSKA (reference sequence). V dropped 6 bases and J dropped 13 bases, with 30 bases sitting between them. The CDR3 loop reads CSAPWRESTLRRGFF. The CDR3 DNA reads as TGCAGTGCCCCCTGGAGGGAGTCGACCCTCCGTCGAGGTTTCTTT.

This clonotype turned up a few times. The CDR3 bases are TGTGCCAGCAGCCCCAAGAACAGGGTGGAGACCCAGTACTTC. Amino acids: CASSPKNRVETQYF. V and J are TRBV13 and TRBJ2-5, with D possibly matching TRBD1 (6 bases). Germline V gene lookup returns CDR1 PRHDT and CDR2 FYEKMQ (reference sequence). The CDR3 consists of 14 residues. The V and J ends lost 5 bases and 5 bases respectively, with 15 bases between them. Drawing the rest from reference TRBV13 and TRBJ2-5, the complete variable domain is AAGVIQSPRHLIKEKRETATLKCYPIPRHDTVYWYQQGPGQDPQFLISFYEKMQSDKGSIPDRFSAQQFSDYHSELNMSSLELGDSALYFCASSPKNRVETQYFGPGTRLLVL.

Only a few counts were recorded for this clonotype. This chain joins TRBV6-1 and TRBJ1-4; 11 bases are a match to TRBD1. The CDR3 contains 14 residues. Germline V gene sequence: CDR1 MNHNS, CDR2 SASEGT. Trimming removed 8 bases from V and 8 bases from J; junction bases left unmatched: 7. CDR3 nucleotide sequence: TGTGCCAGCGGACGGGACAGGGGGGAAGAAAAACTGTTTTTT. This codes for CASGRDRGEEKLFF.

The chain recombines TRBV6-2 or TRBV6-3 with TRBJ2-1, with 7 positions matching TRBD1. Germline CDR1 MNHEY, CDR2 SVGEGT. CDR3 length: 14 residues. V trimming: 3 bases; J trimming: 8 bases; junction bases outside the gene matches: 7. The CDR3 reads CASSYEGATDEQFF. As DNA, the CDR3 is TGTGCCAGCAGTTATGAGGGGGCGACTGATGAGCAGTTCTTC.

This clonotype was detected a few times. The V call is TRBV2, the J call TRBJ1-1, with D possibly being TRBD1 (5 bases). The CDR3 sequence is 14 residues long. The germline V gene encodes CDR1 SNHLY and CDR2 FYNNEI. V dropped 1 base and J dropped 4 bases, with 10 bases sitting between them. CDR3 DNA sequence: TGTGCCAGCAGTGAAGGGCAGGGAGCCACTGAAGCTTTCTTT. Its translation: CASSEGQGATEAFF. The variable domain in full, with the rest retrieved from reference TRBV2 and TRBJ1-1, is EPEVTQTPSHQVTQMGQEVILRCVPISNHLYFYWYRQILGQKVEFLVSFYNNEISEKSEIFDDQFSVERPDGSNFTLKIRSTKLEDSAMYFCASSEGQGATEAFFGQGTRLTVV.

This clonotype was recorded a few times. J is TRBJ1-1 and V is TRBV6-1, with TRBD1 as a possible D gene (5 bases). There are 13 residues in the CDR3. The V and J ends lost 5 bases and 4 bases respectively, with 11 bases between them. Germline V gene data show CDR1 as MNHNS and CDR2 as SASEGT. This CDR3 is CASSLRGATEAFF. CDR3 nucleotide sequence: TGTGCCAGCAGTCTCCGAGGGGCCACTGAAGCTTTCTTT.

The chain uses TRBV14 and TRBJ1-5; unclear D gene. V dropped 1 base and J dropped 9 bases, with 7 bases sitting between them. The length of the CDR3 is 12 residues. Germline CDR1 reads SGHDN; CDR2 reads FVKESK. CDR3 sequence reads: CASSQVGRPQHF. CDR3 in DNA: TGTGCCAGCAGCCAAGTAGGGAGGCCCCAGCATTTT.